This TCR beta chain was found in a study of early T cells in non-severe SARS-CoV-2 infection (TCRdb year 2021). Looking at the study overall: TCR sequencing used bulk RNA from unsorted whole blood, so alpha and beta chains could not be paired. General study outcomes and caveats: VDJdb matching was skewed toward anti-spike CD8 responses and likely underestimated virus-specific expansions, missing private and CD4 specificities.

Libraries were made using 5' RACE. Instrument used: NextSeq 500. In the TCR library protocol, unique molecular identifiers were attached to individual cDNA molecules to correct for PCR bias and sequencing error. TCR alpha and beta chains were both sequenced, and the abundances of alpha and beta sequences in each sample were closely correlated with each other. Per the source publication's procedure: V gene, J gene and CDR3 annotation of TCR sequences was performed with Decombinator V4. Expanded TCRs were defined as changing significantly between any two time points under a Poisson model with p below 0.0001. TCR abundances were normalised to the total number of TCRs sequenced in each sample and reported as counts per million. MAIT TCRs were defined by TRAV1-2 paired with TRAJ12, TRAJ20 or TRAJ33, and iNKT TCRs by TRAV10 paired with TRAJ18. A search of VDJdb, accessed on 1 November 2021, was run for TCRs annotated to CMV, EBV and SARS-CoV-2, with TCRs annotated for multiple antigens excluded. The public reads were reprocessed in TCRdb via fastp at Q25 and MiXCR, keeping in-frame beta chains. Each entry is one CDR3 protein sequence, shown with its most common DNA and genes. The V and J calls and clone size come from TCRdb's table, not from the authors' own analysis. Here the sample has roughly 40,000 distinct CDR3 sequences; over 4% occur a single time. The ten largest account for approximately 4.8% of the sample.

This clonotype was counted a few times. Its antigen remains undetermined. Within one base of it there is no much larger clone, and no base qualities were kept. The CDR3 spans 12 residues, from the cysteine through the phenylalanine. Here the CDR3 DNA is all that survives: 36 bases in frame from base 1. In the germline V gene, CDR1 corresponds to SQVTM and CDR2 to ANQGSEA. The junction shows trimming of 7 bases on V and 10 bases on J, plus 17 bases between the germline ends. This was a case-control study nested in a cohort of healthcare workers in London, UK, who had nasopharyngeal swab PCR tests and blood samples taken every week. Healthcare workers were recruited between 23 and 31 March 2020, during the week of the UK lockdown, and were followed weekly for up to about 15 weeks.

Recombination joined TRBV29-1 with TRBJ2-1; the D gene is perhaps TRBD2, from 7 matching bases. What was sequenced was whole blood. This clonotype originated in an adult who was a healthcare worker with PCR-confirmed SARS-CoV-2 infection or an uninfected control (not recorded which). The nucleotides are TGCAGCGCAAAGAAGGGGGGGTACGAGCAGTTCTTC. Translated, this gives CSAKKGGYEQFF.